The 29 T cell receptor beta chains in this list originate from one sample, sequenced in a study of blood T cell repertoires in COVID-19 (dated by TCRdb to the early 2020s). Libraries were built with the immunoSEQ multiplex PCR assay. This immuneACCESS table, as held by TCRdb, lists in-frame sequences with V and J called but not all clones. Of the missing ones, under half trace to an unresolved V gene in checked studies; the others have no known cause. Within this sample are 150,000 or so clones, with about 79% of them counted one time only. The ten largest clonotypes hold almost 10% of the sample. The material sequenced was peripheral blood. These TCRs come from a woman in her forties or fifties with acute or convalescent COVID-19.

This chain uses TRBV11-2 with TRBJ2-7; TRBD1 is a possible D gene (5 bases). This CDR3 region has 17 residues. Germline lookup yields CDR1 SGHAT and CDR2 FQNNGV. Trimming took 5 bases from V and 2 from J, leaving 22 bases between them. CDR3 in amino acids: CASSPGARQGDTYEQYF. The CDR3, as DNA: TGTGCCAGCAGCCCCGGAGCTCGGCAGGGCGACACCTACGAGCAGTACTTC.

DNA for the CDR3: TGTGCCAGTAGTCAACAGGGTCCTGCCTATGGCTACACCTTC. Residues: CASSQQGPAYGYTF. The chain has TRBV19 and TRBJ1-2, with a weak D call TRBD1 (6 bases). The V and J ends lost 5 bases and 4 bases respectively, with 14 bases between them. The CDR3 loop spans 14 amino acids. Germline V gene lookup returns CDR1 LNHDA and CDR2 SQIVND (reference sequence).

The rearrangement uses TRBV6-5 and TRBJ1-2; 11 nucleotides match TRBD1. This CDR3 spans 14 amino acids. J gave up 5 bases and V 8 bases, and 7 bases lay outside the gene matches. The germline V gene has CDR1 MNHEY and CDR2 SVGAGI. CDR3 sequence reads: CASVRDRGDYGYTF. In DNA form, the CDR3 reads TGTGCCAGCGTAAGGGACAGGGGGGATTATGGCTACACCTTC.

CDR3 amino acids: CASSPPTSGSYEQYF. The CDR3 DNA follows: TGTGCCAGCAGCCCCCCCACTAGCGGGAGCTACGAGCAGTACTTC. The chain has TRBV5-4 and TRBJ2-7, with 11 bases that match TRBD2. CDR3 length equals 15 residues. The V segment lost 4 bases and the J segment 3 bases; nucleotides outside the gene matches: 6. Germline-derived CDR1 and CDR2 are SGHNT and YYREEE (reference sequence).

This CDR3 reads CASSLMQGRGYTF. The CDR3 DNA is TGTGCCAGCAGCTTGATGCAGGGCCGGGGCTACACCTTC. The V call is TRBV5-4, the J call TRBJ1-2; D perhaps matches TRBD1 (5 bases). The V end was cut by 1 base, the J end by 8 bases, with 12 bases between. CDR3 size: 13 residues. Germline CDR1 is SGHNT and CDR2 is YYREEE (reference sequence).

This sequence joins TRBV29-1 and TRBJ1-1; the D is unclear. Trimming pared 3 bases from V and 2 bases from J, leaving 7 bases between. The CDR3 spans 12 residues. Germline assignment: CDR1 SQVTM and CDR2 ANQGSEA. The CDR3 spells CSVEARNTEAFF. CDR3 DNA sequence: TGCAGCGTTGAGGCCAGAAACACTGAAGCTTTCTTT.

The V gene is TRBV19, the J gene TRBJ1-5; tentatively, D is TRBD1 (6 bases). CDR3 length equals 15 residues. V shed 6 bases and J shed 6 bases, with 18 bases lying between them. Germline CDR1 reads LNHDA; CDR2 reads SQIVND (reference sequence). For the CDR3, the DNA is TGTGCCAGTAGCACCAATGGGGGGGCTTCTCAGCCCCAGCATTTT. It encodes CASSTNGGASQPQHF.

The J gene is TRBJ2-1, the V gene TRBV11-2; the match to TRBD1 covers 7 bases. This CDR3 spans 17 amino acids. Trimming took 5 bases from V and 2 from J; bases not matched to a gene: 12. From germline, CDR1 is SGHAT and CDR2 FQNNGV. This CDR3 is CASSQVVRGRAYNEQFF. The CDR3 coding sequence is TGTGCCAGCAGCCAAGTAGTCAGGGGGAGAGCCTACAATGAGCAGTTCTTC. Combining the CDR3 with reference TRBV11-2 and TRBJ2-1 gives the whole variable domain EAGVAQSPRYKIIEKRQSVAFWCNPISGHATLYWYQQILGQGPKLLIQFQNNGVVDDSQLPKDRFSAERLKGVDSTLKIQPAKLEDSAVYLCASSQVVRGRAYNEQFFGPGTRLTVL.

This chain connects TRBV7-8 to TRBJ2-2; D is undetermined. In germline, CDR1 is SGHVS, CDR2 FQNEAQ. V was pared by 2 bases and J by 1 base, with 2 bases between. There are 13 residues in the CDR3. For the CDR3, the DNA is TGTGCCAGCAGCTTACTGAACACCGGGGAGCTGTTTTTT. Protein sequence: CASSLLNTGELFF.

The chain employs TRBV7-9 and TRBJ1-4; possible D gene TRBD1, 6 bases. Germline-derived CDR1 and CDR2 are SEHNR and FQNEAQ (reference sequence). The CDR3 has 15 amino acids. V was cut by 2 bases and J by 5 bases, with 12 bases left in between. The CDR3 loop is CASSLNGQSNEKLFF. In DNA, the CDR3 is TGTGCCAGCAGCTTAAACGGACAGTCAAATGAAAAACTGTTTTTT. Drawing the rest from reference TRBV7-9 and TRBJ1-4, the complete variable domain is DTGVSQNPRHKITKRGQNVTFRCDPISEHNRLYWYRQTLGQGPEFLTYFQNEAQLEKSRLLSDRFSAERPKGSFSTLEIQRTEQGDSAMYLCASSLNGQSNEKLFFGSGTQLSVL.

This clone was observed a handful of times. This sequence joins TRBV5-1 and TRBJ1-1; D is unresolved. The germline V and J ends were trimmed by 7 bases and 0 bases, with 10 bases remaining between them. Looked up from germline, CDR1 is SGHRS and CDR2 is YFSETQ. The CDR3 contains 13 residues. The CDR3 loop reads CASASGMNTEAFF. CDR3 in DNA: TGCGCCAGCGCTTCCGGGATGAACACTGAAGCTTTCTTT.

This clone has only one observation. The chain couples TRBV28 to TRBJ2-3, with TRBD2 matching over 11 bases. The V and J ends lost 2 bases and 6 bases, in that order; junction bases with no gene match: 13. The CDR3 consists of 18 residues. The germline CDR1 and CDR2 sequences are MDHEN and SYDVKM. The CDR3 DNA is TGTGCCAGCAGTTTACGTAGGGATAGCGGGGGGGCCCTTGATACGCAGTATTTT. It specifies CASSLRRDSGGALDTQYF. Together with reference TRBV28 and TRBJ2-3, the CDR3 gives the full variable domain: DVKVTQSSRYLVKRTGEKVFLECVQDMDHENMFWYRQDPGLGLRLIYFSYDVKMKEKGDIPEGYSVSREKKERFSLILESASTNQTSMYLCASSLRRDSGGALDTQYFGPGTRLTVL.

This clone was counted a few times. An end of the junction does not agree with germline; a read error may underlie this. The chain has TRBV3-1 (or the pseudogene TRBV3-2) and TRBJ2-2, with D possibly being TRBD2 (6 bases). CDR1 is LGHDT and CDR2 is YNNKEL in the germline V gene (reference sequence). The length of the CDR3 is 16 residues. In DNA form, the CDR3 reads TGTGCCAGCAGACAAGGGGCCACAGCGGGCACCGGGGAGCTGTTTTTT. As protein: CASRQGATAGTGELFF.

V and J are TRBV12-1 and TRBJ2-1; the table's D call of TRBD2 was not tested on the DNA. TRBV12-1 is a pseudogene locus. This CDR3 is built from 16 residues. Written as DNA, the CDR3 is TGTGCCAGCAGCCCTCTGGCGCGGGGGCATTACAATGAGCAGTTCTTC. Protein product: CASSPLARGHYNEQFF.

The chain employs TRBV24-1 and TRBJ2-7, with 11 bases identical to TRBD1. J was trimmed by 6 bases and V by 5 bases; bases with no gene match: 2. CDR3 length: 13 residues. Looked up from germline, CDR1 is KGHDR and CDR2 is SFDVKD. The CDR3, as DNA: TGTGCCACCAGTGCGGGGACAGGGGGCGAGCAGTACTTC. Protein sequence: CATSAGTGGEQYF.

V gene TRBV13 combines with J gene TRBJ1-1, with 8 bases fitting TRBD1. The germline V gene encodes CDR1 PRHDT and CDR2 FYEKMQ (reference sequence). This CDR3 is 17 amino acids long. J was trimmed by 1 base and V by 2 bases; bases with no gene match: 9. The CDR3 nucleotides read TGTGCCAGCAGCTTATTCCTTCGGACAGGGACGAACACTGAAGCTTTCTTT. It translates to CASSLFLRTGTNTEAFF.

The rearrangement joins TRBV20-1 to TRBJ2-2, with a tentative D call TRBD1 (5 bases). CDR1 and CDR2 (germline): DFQATT, SNEGSKA (reference sequence). V was clipped by 3 bases and J by 2 bases, with 10 bases between them. CDR3 length equals 14 residues. This CDR3 reads CSASKGVNTGELFF. CDR3 sequence (DNA): TGCAGTGCTAGTAAAGGGGTTAACACCGGGGAGCTGTTTTTT.

V usage is TRBV4-3 and J usage is TRBJ2-7; D not resolved. CDR1 is LGHNA and CDR2 is YSLEER in the germline V gene. The CDR3 consists of 15 residues. V lost 1 base and J lost 3, with 13 bases in between. Here the CDR3 reads CASSQGRSTHYEQYF. Written as DNA, the CDR3 is TGCGCCAGCAGCCAAGGTAGGAGTACTCACTACGAGCAGTACTTC.

V and J are TRBV4-3 and TRBJ2-1; possibly TRBD1 for D (5 bases). Trimming removed 4 bases at V and 7 bases at J, with 23 bases between. CDR3 length equals 17 residues. Germline CDR1 and CDR2: LGHNA and YSLEER. For the CDR3, the DNA is TGCGCCAGCAGCCCGTGGGGCGGACAACAAAACTCGAATGAGCAGTTCTTC. Its translation: CASSPWGGQQNSNEQFF.

The J gene is TRBJ2-2, the V gene TRBV12-3 or TRBV12-4; D might be TRBD2 (5 bases). The CDR3 is 12 residues long. Trimming took 8 bases from V and 5 from J, leaving 9 bases between them. CDR3 protein: CASLRGTGELFF. The CDR3 bases are TGTGCCAGCCTTCGGGGAACCGGGGAGCTGTTTTTT.

The chain couples TRBV6-5 to TRBJ2-7; TRBD2 agrees at 8 bases. In germline, CDR1 is MNHEY, CDR2 SVGAGI. This CDR3 has 15 amino acids. V was clipped by 6 bases and J by 0 bases; unmatched bases: 7. CDR3 in amino acids: CASSPRGGPSYEQYF. Written as DNA, the CDR3 is TGTGCCAGCAGCCCACGGGGGGGCCCCTCCTACGAGCAGTACTTC.

The V call is TRBV19, the J call TRBJ1-5; D gene ambiguous. CDR1 and CDR2 (germline): LNHDA, SQIVND (reference sequence). V lost 3 bases to trimming and J lost 5 bases, with 11 bases between them. This CDR3 contains 14 residues. The chain's CDR3 is CASSMNPLYQPQHF. In nucleotides, the CDR3 is TGTGCCAGTAGTATGAACCCACTTTATCAGCCCCAGCATTTT.

CDR3 region: CASSREGASGAETQYF. CDR3 coding DNA: TGTGCCAGCAGCCGCGAGGGGGCTAGCGGGGCCGAGACCCAGTACTTC. V is TRBV4-2 and J is TRBJ2-5; 9 positions agree with TRBD2. From germline, CDR1 is LGHNA and CDR2 YNFKEQ. With 4 bases clipped from V and 5 bases from J, the junction kept 11 bases outside the gene matches. This CDR3 has 16 amino acids.

The chain links TRBV11-2 to TRBJ1-5; D is unresolved. V was pared by 5 bases and J by 9 bases, with 5 bases between. There are 10 residues in the CDR3. Germline lookup yields CDR1 SGHAT and CDR2 FQNNGV. The CDR3 reads CASSPRPQHF. Written as DNA, the CDR3 is TGTGCCAGCAGCCCCAGGCCCCAGCATTTT.

This clone was seen only once. V and J are TRBV9 and TRBJ2-7; the D gene is possibly TRBD1 (6 bases). V lost 0 bases, J lost 2 bases, and 9 bases lay in between. The germline V gene has CDR1 SGDLS and CDR2 YYNGEE. CDR3 length: 14 amino acids. For the CDR3, the DNA is TGTGCCAGCAGCGTAGGGGACATTGCCTACGAGCAGTACTTC. It yields the protein CASSVGDIAYEQYF.

The chain joins TRBV13 to TRBJ1-6, with a possible D match to TRBD1 (6 bases). Between the trimmed V and J ends, which lost 5 bases and 4 bases, there was a span of 15 bases. The CDR3 loop spans 16 amino acids. CDR1 is PRHDT, CDR2 FYEKMQ, per germline (reference sequence). The CDR3 is CASSRLRDNYNSPLHF. CDR3 sequence (DNA): TGTGCCAGCAGCAGACTCCGGGACAATTATAATTCACCCCTCCACTTT. The variable domain in full, with the rest retrieved from reference TRBV13 and TRBJ1-6, is AAGVIQSPRHLIKEKRETATLKCYPIPRHDTVYWYQQGPGQDPQFLISFYEKMQSDKGSIPDRFSAQQFSDYHSELNMSSLELGDSALYFCASSRLRDNYNSPLHFGNGTRLTVT.

CDR3 coding DNA: TGTGCCAGCAGCCAAGACAGGCTCAATCAGCCCCAGCATTTT. Amino acid sequence: CASSQDRLNQPQHF. V gene TRBV4-2 combines with J gene TRBJ1-5; D not resolved. The CDR3 consists of 14 residues. Germline V gene sequence: CDR1 LGHNA, CDR2 YNFKEQ. Deletions cut 0 bases from V and 3 bases from J, with 6 bases between.

This clone has only a few counts. V is TRBV2 and J is TRBJ1-2, with D perhaps TRBD1 (5 bases). Per germline, CDR1 SNHLY and CDR2 FYNNEI. Trimming removed 6 bases at V and 8 bases at J, with 16 bases between. CDR3 size: 13 residues. In nucleotides, the CDR3 is TGTGCCAGCAGCGGGGGAATTCAGGACGGCTACACCTTC. It yields the protein CASSGGIQDGYTF.

V is TRBV18 and J is TRBJ2-7; TRBD1 is a possible D gene (6 bases). This CDR3 is 14 amino acids long. V shed 6 bases and J shed 6 bases, with 18 bases lying between them. In germline, CDR1 is KGHSH, CDR2 LQKENI. CDR3 nucleotides: TGTGCCAGCTCCCCGGGCGACAGGTCTCGCGAGCAGTACTTC. Protein sequence: CASSPGDRSREQYF. Combining the CDR3 with reference TRBV18 and TRBJ2-7 gives the whole variable domain NAGVMQNPRHLVRRRGQEARLRCSPMKGHSHVYWYRQLPEEGLKFMVYLQKENIIDESGMPKERFSAEFPKEGPSILRIQQVVRGDSAAYFCASSPGDRSREQYFGPGTRLTVT.